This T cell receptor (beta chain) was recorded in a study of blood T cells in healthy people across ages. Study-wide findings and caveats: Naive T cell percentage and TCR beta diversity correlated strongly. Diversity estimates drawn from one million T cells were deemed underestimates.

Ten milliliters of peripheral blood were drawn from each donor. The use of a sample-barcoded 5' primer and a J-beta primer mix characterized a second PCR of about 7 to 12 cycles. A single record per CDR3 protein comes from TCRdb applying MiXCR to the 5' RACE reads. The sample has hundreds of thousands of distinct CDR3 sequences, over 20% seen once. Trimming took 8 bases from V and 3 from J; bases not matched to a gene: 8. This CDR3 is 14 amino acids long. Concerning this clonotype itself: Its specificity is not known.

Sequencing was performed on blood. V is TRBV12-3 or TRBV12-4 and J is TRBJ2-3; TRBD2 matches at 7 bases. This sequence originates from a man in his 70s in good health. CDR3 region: CASSERGLTDTQYF. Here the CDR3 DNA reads TGTGCCAGCTCTGAGCGGGGCCTTACAGATACGCAGTATTTT.